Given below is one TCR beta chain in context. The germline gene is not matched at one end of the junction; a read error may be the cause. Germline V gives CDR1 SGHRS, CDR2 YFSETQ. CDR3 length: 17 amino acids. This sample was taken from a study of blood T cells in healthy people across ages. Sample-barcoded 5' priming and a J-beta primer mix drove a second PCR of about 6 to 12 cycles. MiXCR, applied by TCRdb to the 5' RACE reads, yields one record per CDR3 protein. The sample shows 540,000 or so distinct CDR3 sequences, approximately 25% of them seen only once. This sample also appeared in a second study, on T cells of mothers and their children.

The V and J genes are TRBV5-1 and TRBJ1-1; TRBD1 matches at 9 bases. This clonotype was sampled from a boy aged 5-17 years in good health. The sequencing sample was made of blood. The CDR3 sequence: CASSSRDRATRFTEAFF. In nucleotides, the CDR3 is TGCGCCAGTAGCTCCCGGGACAGGGCCACGAGGTTCACTGAAGCTTTCTTT.